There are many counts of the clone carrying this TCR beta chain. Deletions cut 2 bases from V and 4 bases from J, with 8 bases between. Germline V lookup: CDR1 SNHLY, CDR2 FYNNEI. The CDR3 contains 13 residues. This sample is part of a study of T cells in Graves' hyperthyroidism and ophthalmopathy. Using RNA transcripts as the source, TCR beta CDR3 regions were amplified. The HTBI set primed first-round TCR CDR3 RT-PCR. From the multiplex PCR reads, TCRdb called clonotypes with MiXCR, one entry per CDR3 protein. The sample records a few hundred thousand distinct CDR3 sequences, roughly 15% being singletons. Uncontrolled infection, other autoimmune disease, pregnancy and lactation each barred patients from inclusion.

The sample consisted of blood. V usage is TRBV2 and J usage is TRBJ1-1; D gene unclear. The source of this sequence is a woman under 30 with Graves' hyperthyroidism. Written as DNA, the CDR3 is TGTGCCAGCAGTGAAAACGAAGGCACTGAAGCTTTCTTT. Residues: CASSENEGTEAFF. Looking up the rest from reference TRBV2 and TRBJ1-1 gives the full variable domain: EPEVTQTPSHQVTQMGQEVILRCVPISNHLYFYWYRQILGQKVEFLVSFYNNEISEKSEIFDDQFSVERPDGSNFTLKIRSTKLEDSAMYFCASSENEGTEAFFGQGTRLTVV.